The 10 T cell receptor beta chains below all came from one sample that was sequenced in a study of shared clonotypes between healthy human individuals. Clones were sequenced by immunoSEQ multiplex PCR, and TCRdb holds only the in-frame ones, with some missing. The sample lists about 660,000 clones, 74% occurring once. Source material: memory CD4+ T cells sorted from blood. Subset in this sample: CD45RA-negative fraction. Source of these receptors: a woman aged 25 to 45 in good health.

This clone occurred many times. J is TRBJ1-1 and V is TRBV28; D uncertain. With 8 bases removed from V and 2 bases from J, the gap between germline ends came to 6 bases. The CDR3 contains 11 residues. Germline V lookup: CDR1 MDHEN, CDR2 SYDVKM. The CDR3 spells CASGPNTEAFF. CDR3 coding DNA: TGTGCCAGCGGCCCCAACACTGAAGCTTTCTTT. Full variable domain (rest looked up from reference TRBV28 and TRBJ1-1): DVKVTQSSRYLVKRTGEKVFLECVQDMDHENMFWYRQDPGLGLRLIYFSYDVKMKEKGDIPEGYSVSREKKERFSLILESASTNQTSMYLCASGPNTEAFFGQGTRLTVV.

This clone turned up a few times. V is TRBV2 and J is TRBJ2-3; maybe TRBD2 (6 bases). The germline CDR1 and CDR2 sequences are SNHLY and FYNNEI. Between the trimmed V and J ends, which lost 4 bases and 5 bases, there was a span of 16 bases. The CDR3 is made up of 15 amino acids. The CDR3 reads CASSVEGRGEDTQYF. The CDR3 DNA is TGTGCCAGCAGTGTGGAGGGACGAGGAGAAGATACGCAGTATTTT.

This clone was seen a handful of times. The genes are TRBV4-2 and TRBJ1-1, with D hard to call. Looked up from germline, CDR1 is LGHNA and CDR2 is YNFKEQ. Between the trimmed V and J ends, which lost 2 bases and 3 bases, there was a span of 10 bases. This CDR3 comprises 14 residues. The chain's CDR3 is CASSQPWADTEAFF. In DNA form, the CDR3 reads TGTGCCAGCAGCCAACCTTGGGCCGACACTGAAGCTTTCTTT.

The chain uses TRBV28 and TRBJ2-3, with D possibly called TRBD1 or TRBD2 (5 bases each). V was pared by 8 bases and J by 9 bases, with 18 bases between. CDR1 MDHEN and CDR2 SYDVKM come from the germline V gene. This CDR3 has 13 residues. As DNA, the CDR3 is TGTGCCAGCCGAGGGGTTCTGCTTGACACGCAGTATTTT. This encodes CASRGVLLDTQYF.

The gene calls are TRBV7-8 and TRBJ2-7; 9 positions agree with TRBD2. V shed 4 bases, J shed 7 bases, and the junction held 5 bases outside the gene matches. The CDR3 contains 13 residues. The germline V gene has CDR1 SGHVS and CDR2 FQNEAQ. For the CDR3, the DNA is TGTGCCAGCAGCTACGGACTAGCGAAGGAGCAGTACTTC. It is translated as CASSYGLAKEQYF.

CDR3 region: CASRKQGPGELFF. For the CDR3, the DNA is TGTGCCAGCAGGAAACAGGGGCCCGGGGAGCTGTTTTTT. The gene calls are TRBV6-5 and TRBJ2-2; 7 bases agree with TRBD1. This CDR3 is built from 13 residues. The germline gives CDR1 MNHEY, CDR2 SVGAGI. The J segment lost 6 bases and the V segment lost 6 bases, leaving 4 bases of the junction unmatched.

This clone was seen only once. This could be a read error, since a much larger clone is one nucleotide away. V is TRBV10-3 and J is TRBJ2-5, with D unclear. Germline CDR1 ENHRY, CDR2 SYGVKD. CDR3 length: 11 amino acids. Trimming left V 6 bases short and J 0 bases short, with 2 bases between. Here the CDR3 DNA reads TGTGCCATCAGAAACCAAGAGACCCAGTACTTC. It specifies CAIRNQETQYF.

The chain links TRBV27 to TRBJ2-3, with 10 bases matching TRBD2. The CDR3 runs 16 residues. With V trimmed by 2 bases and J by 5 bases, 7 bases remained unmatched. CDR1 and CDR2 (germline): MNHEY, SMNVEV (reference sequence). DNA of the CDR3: TGTGCCAGCAGTTTAGCTAGCGGGAGTCGAGTAGATACGCAGTATTTT. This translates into CASSLASGSRVDTQYF.

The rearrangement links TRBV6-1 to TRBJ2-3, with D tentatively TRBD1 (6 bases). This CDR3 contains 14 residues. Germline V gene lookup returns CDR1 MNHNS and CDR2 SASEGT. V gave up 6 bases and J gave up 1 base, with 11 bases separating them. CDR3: CASSGTIRTDTQYF. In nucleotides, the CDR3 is TGTGCCAGCAGCGGGACAATCCGCACAGATACGCAGTATTTT.

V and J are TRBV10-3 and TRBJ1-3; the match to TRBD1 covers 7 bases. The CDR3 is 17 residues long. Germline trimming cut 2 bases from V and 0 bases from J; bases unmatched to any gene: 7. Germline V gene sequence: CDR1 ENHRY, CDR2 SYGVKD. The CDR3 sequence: CAISENYGTVSGNTIYF. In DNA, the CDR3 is TGTGCCATCAGTGAGAATTATGGGACAGTCTCTGGAAACACCATATATTTT.